Presented here are 20 T cell receptor beta chains from one specimen sequenced in a study of T-cell memory formation after mild COVID-19 (dated by TCRdb to the early 2020s). The method was 5' RACE. The data were produced on an Illumina NovaSeq 6000. TCRdb itself trimmed the public reads at Q25 with fastp, ran MiXCR and retained productive beta chains. Rows are combined by CDR3 protein, so each entry shows the most common genes and DNA. The sample has 350,000 to 400,000 distinct CDR3 sequences on record, 13% to 15% of them singletons. The ten largest clones add up to 22% of the sample. The specimen was PBMCs or a T cell subset sorted from them (not recorded which). These receptors were collected from a man in his late teens or twenties who had mild COVID-19 (a few samples of this study predate the infection). The sample titles of this study are shuffled in the database, so cell type and time point are left out; the donor was told from shared clones.

The gene calls are TRBV14 and TRBJ1-6; a weak D match, TRBD1 (5 bases). There are 16 residues in the CDR3. Germline V gene sequence: CDR1 SGHDN, CDR2 FVKESK. V was pared by 2 bases and J by 4 bases, with 12 bases between. The CDR3 spells CASSQRGDSYNSPLHF. For the CDR3, the DNA is TGTGCCAGCAGCCAAAGAGGTGACAGTTATAATTCACCCCTCCACTTT.

The genes are TRBV6-1 and TRBJ2-2, with D tentatively TRBD1 or TRBD2 (5 bases each). The ends were cut back, 6 bases at V and 1 base at J, with 9 bases in the middle. There are 14 residues in the CDR3. From germline, CDR1 is MNHNS and CDR2 SASEGT. CDR3: CASRGTENTGELFF. The CDR3 nucleotides read TGTGCCAGCAGAGGGACGGAGAACACCGGGGAGCTGTTTTTT.

This clonotype was observed many times. The chain recombines TRBV10-2 with TRBJ2-7, with a possible D match to TRBD2 (6 bases). Germline lookup yields CDR1 WSHSY and CDR2 SAAADI. The V end lost 9 bases, the J end lost 2 bases, and 14 bases lay between the germline ends. The CDR3 sequence is 13 residues long. The CDR3 sequence is CASSRRETYEQYF. CDR3 nucleotide sequence: TGCGCCAGTTCTAGGCGGGAAACCTACGAGCAGTACTTC.

The chain employs TRBV12-3 or TRBV12-4 and TRBJ1-1; 8 nucleotides agree with TRBD1. The junction had 3 bases not matched to a gene; V was cut back by 4 bases and J by 2 bases. This CDR3 region has 14 residues. The CDR3 loop is CASSYRGRNTEAFF. CDR3 in DNA: TGTGCCAGCAGTTACAGGGGGAGAAACACTGAAGCTTTCTTT.

This rearrangement joins TRBV7-9 to TRBJ2-5; 7 bases are a match to TRBD1. Unmatched junction bases numbered 14, after V lost 2 bases and J lost 5 bases. This CDR3 has 17 amino acids. Germline CDR1 is SEHNR and CDR2 is FQNEAQ (reference sequence). The CDR3 DNA sequence: TGTGCCAGCAGCTTATCAAAGACAGGGAGTGCCGCGGAGACCCAGTACTTC. It codes for CASSLSKTGSAAETQYF.

This clonotype was found a few times. The chain carries TRBV10-3 and TRBJ2-3; tentatively, D is TRBD1 (6 bases). This CDR3 region has 14 residues. Between the trimmed V and J ends, which lost 8 bases and 4 bases, there was a span of 16 bases. Per germline, CDR1 ENHRY and CDR2 SYGVKD. In DNA form, the CDR3 reads TGTGCCATCGGGACACCTCAATCCTCAGATACGCAGTATTTT. Amino acids: CAIGTPQSSDTQYF.

This clonotype was seen repeatedly, ten times or more. The chain links TRBV7-2 to TRBJ2-1, with D possibly matching TRBD2 (7 bases). This CDR3 comprises 16 residues. V was shortened by 7 bases and J by 1 base, with 17 bases between the two germline ends. Germline V gene data show CDR1 as SGHTA and CDR2 as FQGNSA. The CDR3 DNA reads TGTGCCAGCATTGAGGGGGGGACGGGTTCCTACAATGAGCAGTTCTTC. It is translated as CASIEGGTGSYNEQFF.

This clonotype has a handful of counts. CDR3 amino acids: CASSLTVEPYTIYF. Written as DNA, the CDR3 is TGTGCCAGCAGCTTGACAGTAGAGCCATACACCATATATTTT. V gene TRBV11-2 combines with J gene TRBJ1-3; D perhaps matches TRBD1 (5 bases). V was shortened by 3 bases and J by 8 bases, with 14 bases between the two germline ends. The CDR3 has 14 amino acids. Germline loops: CDR1 SGHAT, CDR2 FQNNGV.

This clonotype was picked up many times. This chain joins TRBV7-6 and TRBJ2-1; tentative D call: TRBD2 (7 bases). Trimming removed 0 bases from V and 8 bases from J, with 11 bases in between. The length of the CDR3 is 14 residues. From germline, CDR1 is SGHVS and CDR2 FNYEAQ. CDR3 protein: CASSLAGGLDEQFF. DNA for the CDR3: TGTGCCAGCAGCTTAGCCGGGGGGCTAGATGAGCAGTTCTTC.

In this sample, this clonotype turned up a few times. The chain has TRBV20-1 and TRBJ1-6; D might be TRBD1 (6 bases). This CDR3 spans 16 amino acids. Germline V CDR1 and CDR2: DFQATT, SNEGSKA (reference sequence). Trimming cost V 2 bases and J 3 bases, with 14 bases left between them. In DNA, the CDR3 is TGCAGTGCTAGACAAGGGGGGGCAGACTATAATTCACCCCTCCACTTT. Protein: CSARQGGADYNSPLHF.

The genes are TRBV4-1 and TRBJ1-5; TRBD1 might be the D (6 bases). V was cut by 3 bases and J by 5 bases, with 11 bases left in between. There are 14 residues in the CDR3. Germline-derived CDR1 and CDR2 are MGHRA and YSYEKL. The CDR3 loop is CASSHAGGYQPQHF. CDR3 in DNA: TGCGCCAGCAGCCATGCGGGGGGCTATCAGCCCCAGCATTTT.

The chain combines TRBV5-6 with TRBJ1-2; maybe TRBD1 (6 bases). The V and J ends lost 0 bases and 10 bases respectively, with 19 bases between them. This CDR3 has 15 amino acids. Per the germline V gene, CDR1 is SGHDT and CDR2 is YYEEEE. The CDR3 reads CASSLEGAGATFYTF. CDR3 DNA sequence: TGTGCCAGCAGCTTGGAAGGGGCGGGGGCAACGTTCTACACCTTC.

This clonotype appeared a few times. The chain joins TRBV11-2 to TRBJ2-7, with TRBD2 matching 10 bases. J lost 5 bases, V lost 4 bases, and 11 bases had no gene match. CDR1 and CDR2 (germline): SGHAT, FQNNGV. The CDR3 runs to 16 residues. CDR3 loop: CASSSRRASGSNEQYF. The DNA of the CDR3 is TGTGCCAGCAGCTCCCGTAGGGCTAGCGGGAGCAACGAGCAGTACTTC.

V is TRBV6-2 or TRBV6-3 and J is TRBJ2-7, with TRBD2 matching 11 bases. CDR3 length equals 16 residues. V was clipped by 4 bases and J by 0 bases; unmatched bases: 5. From germline, CDR1 is MNHEY and CDR2 SVGEGT. The CDR3 is CASSSETSGDSYEQYV. The CDR3 nucleotides read TGTGCCAGCAGTTCCGAGACTAGCGGGGACTCCTACGAGCAGTACGTC.

This clonotype has just a few counts. CDR3 sequence: CASSLSQGGGYTF. The CDR3 region has the DNA TGCGCCAGCAGCTTATCACAGGGTGGCGGCTACACCTTC. V usage is TRBV4-3 and J usage is TRBJ1-2, with a weak D call TRBD1 (6 bases). This CDR3 contains 13 residues. The germline V and J ends were trimmed by 5 bases and 8 bases, with 15 bases remaining between them. CDR1 is LGHNA and CDR2 is YSLEER in the germline V gene.

As for this clonotype: A much larger clone lies a single base off, so this may be a read error. J is TRBJ2-1 and V is TRBV29-1, with D possibly TRBD1 on 6 matching bases. CDR1 and CDR2 (germline): SQVTM, ANQGSEA. The CDR3 runs to 14 residues. The V and J ends lost 3 bases and 8 bases respectively, with 17 bases between them. CDR3 in amino acids: CSVDMGARTDEQFF. CDR3 nucleotide sequence: TGCAGCGTTGATATGGGGGCCCGGACTGATGAGCAGTTCTTC.

This clonotype was counted a few times. The chain couples TRBV9 to TRBJ2-5, with 10 bases fitting TRBD1. The V gene end was trimmed by 3 bases and the J gene end by 2 bases; junction bases not matched to a gene: 4. The length of the CDR3 is 15 residues. The germline V gene encodes CDR1 SGDLS and CDR2 YYNGEE. CDR3 bases: TGTGCCAGCAGCGCGGACAGGGGGTTTCAAGAGACCCAGTACTTC. Translated, it gives CASSADRGFQETQYF.

J is TRBJ1-6 and V is TRBV30; D uncertain. Trimming stripped 4 bases from V and 6 bases from J, with 10 bases between. The CDR3 length is 13 residues. CDR1 is GTSNPN, CDR2 SVGIG, per germline (reference sequence). In DNA form, the CDR3 reads TGTGCCTGGAATCGCAGATTTAATTCACCCCTCCACTTT. This gives the protein CAWNRRFNSPLHF.

This clonotype has just a few counts. The chain couples TRBV7-2 to TRBJ2-1; D uncertain. This CDR3 is 15 amino acids long. Germline V gene data show CDR1 as SGHTA and CDR2 as FQGNSA. V lost 1 base and J 2 bases, leaving 9 bases between the germline ends. CDR3 in DNA: TGTGCCAGCAGCTTAGGAGAAGGCGCCTACAATGAGCAGTTCTTC. This encodes CASSLGEGAYNEQFF.

The chain has TRBV6-5 and TRBJ2-3; TRBD2 might be the D (5 bases). This CDR3 is 16 amino acids long. CDR1 and CDR2 (germline): MNHEY, SVGAGI. Trimming removed 6 bases at V and 1 base at J, with 17 bases between. CDR3 sequence (DNA): TGTGCCAGCAGCCTATCCCCCGGAGGTGGCACAGATACGCAGTATTTT. It is translated as CASSLSPGGGTDTQYF.